Each of the 4 T cell receptor beta chains below was sequenced from the same sample in a study of MAIT cells during Salmonella Paratyphi A infection. The sample's time point: healthy control second sampling, 21 days after first. Flow cytometry identified and sorted MAIT cells as Valpha7.2+ CD161+ T cells. TCRdb fed the 5' RACE reads into MiXCR, producing one record per CDR3 protein. The table includes roughly 500 distinct CDR3 sequences, roughly 40% detected once. The material sequenced was MAIT cells from PBMCs. These receptors originate from an adult in good health.

The chain uses TRBV7-9 and TRBJ1-1, with 8 bases lining up with TRBD1. From germline, CDR1 is SEHNR and CDR2 FQNEAQ (reference sequence). J gave up 7 bases and V 1 base, and 2 bases lay outside the gene matches. This CDR3 spans 13 amino acids. The CDR3 nucleotides read TGTGCCAGCAGCTTAGGGACAGGGTATGAAGCTTTCTTT. Translation gives CASSLGTGYEAFF.

Judged by abundance, this clonotype is large (0.1 to 1%). The V and J genes are TRBV20-1 and TRBJ2-7; 9 nucleotides align to TRBD1. This CDR3 comprises 14 residues. Unmatched junction bases numbered 3, after V lost 0 bases and J lost 3 bases. Looked up from germline, CDR1 is DFQATT and CDR2 is SNEGSKA (reference sequence). As DNA, the CDR3 is TGCAGTGCTAGAGAAGGGGACAGGGACTACGAGCAGTACTTC. Protein sequence: CSAREGDRDYEQYF.

This clonotype was detected only a few times. The gene calls are TRBV20-1 and TRBJ2-1; 14 nucleotides line up with TRBD2. CDR1 DFQATT and CDR2 SNEGSKA come from the germline V gene (reference sequence). J gave up 9 bases and V 5 bases, and 15 bases lay outside the gene matches. This CDR3 comprises 17 residues. The CDR3, as DNA: TGCAGTGCTCGTATAGAGGGGGGACTAGCGGGAGAATCTGAGCAGTTCTTC. As protein: CSARIEGGLAGESEQFF.

This chain links TRBV4-3 with TRBJ2-5; TRBD2 aligns across 9 bases. The V gene end was trimmed by 0 bases and the J gene end by 5 bases; junction bases not matched to a gene: 1. Germline lookup yields CDR1 LGHNA and CDR2 YSLEER. The CDR3 consists of 14 residues. CDR3 sequence (DNA): TGCGCCAGCAGCCAAGAGCGGGGGGGCGAGACCCAGTACTTC. Translation: CASSQERGGETQYF.